This T cell receptor beta chain originates from a study of T cell repertoires in cytomegalovirus infection. Study overall: Peptides in the study included HLA-C-restricted and HLA-B-restricted CMV epitopes. From public TCR beta signatures came an indication of both CMV infection and matching HLA type.

Study-wide findings and caveats: Cumulative public TCR beta family frequency identified carriers of CMV plus the relevant HLA. Clonotype analysis showed dominance of the ex vivo response by HLA-C-restricted CMV-specific TCR beta clonotypes.

As for this clonotype: Its target is not known.

V gave up 3 bases and J gave up 6 bases; unmatched junction bases: 6. CDR3 size: 15 residues. CDR1 MDHEN and CDR2 SYDVKM come from the germline V gene. TCRdb processed the reads anew with MiXCR; each CDR3 protein has one entry. The table records around 900,000 distinct CDR3 sequences, around 30% of them present only once. This TCR derives from a human donor in good health (CMV status not recorded). Some clones in this sample may be carry-over from other donors' samples. This sequence joins TRBV28 and TRBJ2-1; 9 nucleotides agree with TRBD2. The source was cultured CD8+ T cells from PBMCs, collected from culture after CMV antigen stimulation. CDR3 protein: CASSLARGGANEQFF. As DNA, the CDR3 is TGTGCCAGCAGTTTGGCCCGCGGGGGGGCCAATGAGCAGTTCTTC.